These 30 T cell receptor beta chains were all obtained from the same sample, sequenced in a study of vaccination and CD4 T cells after COVID-19. Stated treatment: roughly 10-day PBMC culture with coronavirus spike peptide pools or control peptides (ViraFEST assay). Sequencing of DNA taken from cultured CD4+ T cells relied on the Oncomine TCR Beta short-read assay. TCRdb re-called the PCR reads with MiXCR, one entry per CDR3 protein. The sample lists 8,200 or so distinct CDR3 sequences; about 61% were seen once. These receptors' targets are unknown. What was sequenced was CD4+ T cells from blood, cultured in vitro. Receptor source: a human donor who had recovered from COVID-19.

The chain carries TRBV6-1 and TRBJ2-5; weak D call: TRBD2 (6 bases). CDR1 MNHNS and CDR2 SASEGT come from the germline V gene. The CDR3 runs to 15 residues. The V end was cut by 6 bases, the J end by 0 bases, with 14 bases between. The CDR3 DNA sequence: TGTGCCAGCAGCCACCGGGACTGGTACCAAGAGACCCAGTACTTC. Protein sequence: CASSHRDWYQETQYF.

This sequence joins TRBV2 and TRBJ2-2; D is perhaps TRBD2 (5 bases). The CDR3 runs to 15 residues. The V end lost 8 bases, the J end lost 5 bases, and 18 bases lay between the germline ends. CDR1 is SNHLY and CDR2 is FYNNEI in the germline V gene. DNA of the CDR3: TGTGCCAGCCGGCTCGCGACTCGAGGGACCGGGGAGCTGTTTTTT. This gives the protein CASRLATRGTGELFF.

This clonotype was observed a handful of times. This CDR3 is CASSAGGGGNSPLHF. The DNA of the CDR3 is TGTGCCAGCAGCGCCGGGGGAGGGGGTAATTCACCCCTCCACTTT. The chain combines TRBV27 with TRBJ1-6, with D tentatively TRBD1 (6 bases). This CDR3 region has 15 residues. V was pared by 6 bases and J by 6 bases, with 15 bases between. CDR1 is MNHEY, CDR2 SMNVEV, per germline (reference sequence).

The chain couples TRBV7-2 to TRBJ1-2; unclear D gene. CDR1 and CDR2 (germline): SGHTA, FQGNSA. The V gene lost 1 base and the J gene lost 4 bases, with 10 bases spanning the gap. This CDR3 region has 14 residues. For the CDR3, the DNA is TGTGCCAGCAGCTTAGAAGCAGAAAGCTATGGCTACACCTTC. It codes for CASSLEAESYGYTF. Variable domain in full (rest from reference TRBV7-2 and TRBJ1-2): GAGVSQSPSNKVTEKGKDVELRCDPISGHTALYWYRQSLGQGLEFLIYFQGNSAPDKSGLPSDRFSAERTGGSVSTLTIQRTQQEDSAVYLCASSLEAESYGYTFGSGTRLTVV.

This clonotype was recorded a few times. The chain employs TRBV27 and TRBJ1-5; D is unclear. The CDR3 length is 16 residues. The V gene lost 6 bases and the J gene lost 1 base, with 16 bases spanning the gap. In germline, CDR1 is MNHEY, CDR2 SMNVEV (reference sequence). The CDR3 loop is CASSPNLGRSNQPQHF. The CDR3 DNA reads as TGTGCCAGCAGCCCCAACCTCGGGCGGAGCAATCAGCCCCAGCATTTT.

The chain recombines TRBV7-7 with TRBJ2-7; D is undetermined. V was cut by 0 bases and J by 2 bases, with 11 bases left in between. The CDR3 extends over 15 amino acids. The V gene's germline CDR1 is SSHAT and CDR2 FNYEAQ (reference sequence). CDR3 protein: CASSLAHGGPYEQYF. In DNA, the CDR3 is TGTGCCAGCAGCTTAGCGCATGGCGGACCCTACGAGCAGTACTTC.

Written as DNA, the CDR3 is TGTGCCAGCAGCCGTATGACTGGGGGGGATAGCAATCAGCCCCAGCATTTT. Translation: CASSRMTGGDSNQPQHF. The V gene is TRBV27, the J gene TRBJ1-5; D might be TRBD1 (5 bases). The length of the CDR3 is 17 residues. V dropped 6 bases and J dropped 0 bases, with 18 bases sitting between them. The germline gives CDR1 MNHEY, CDR2 SMNVEV (reference sequence).

This clonotype was observed a few times. The chain employs TRBV2 and TRBJ1-5; TRBD1 is a possible D gene (5 bases). V lost 6 bases to trimming and J lost 8 bases, with 14 bases between them. CDR1 and CDR2 (germline): SNHLY, FYNNEI. The CDR3 loop spans 13 amino acids. CDR3 loop: CASRRVGVEPQHF. The CDR3 coding sequence is TGTGCCAGCAGGAGGGTAGGGGTGGAGCCCCAGCATTTT.

This clonotype was detected only once. The chain carries TRBV7-8 and TRBJ2-1; no definite D call. The germline gives CDR1 SGHVS, CDR2 FQNEAQ. The germline V and J ends were trimmed by 1 base and 4 bases, with 14 bases remaining between them. CDR3 length: 16 amino acids. The CDR3: CASSLEFGPRYNEQFF. In DNA, the CDR3 is TGTGCCAGCAGCTTAGAATTCGGCCCTAGGTACAATGAGCAGTTCTTC.

This sequence joins TRBV6-2 or TRBV6-3 and TRBJ2-7, with a weak D call TRBD2 (6 bases). Deletions cut 4 bases from V and 7 bases from J, with 8 bases between. The CDR3 is 11 residues long. Per germline, CDR1 MNHEY and CDR2 SVGEGT. The CDR3 coding sequence is TGTGCCAGCAGTTTGGAGGGGGAGCAGTACTTC. It encodes CASSLEGEQYF.

CDR3 bases: TGTGCCAGCAGCTTAATAGGGGCCTACGAGCAGTACTTC. It yields the protein CASSLIGAYEQYF. The chain has TRBV7-3 and TRBJ2-7; possible D gene TRBD1, 5 bases. The germline V gene encodes CDR1 SGHTA and CDR2 FQGTGA. The V and J ends lost 1 base and 2 bases respectively, with 6 bases between them. The CDR3 is 13 amino acids.

The gene calls are TRBV7-9 and TRBJ2-2; 7 nucleotides align to TRBD1. Germline-derived CDR1 and CDR2 are SEHNR and FQNEAQ (reference sequence). Trimming removed 4 bases from V and 1 base from J; junction bases left unmatched: 6. The CDR3 loop spans 16 amino acids. The CDR3 region is CASSSQGTVNTGELFF. The CDR3 DNA is TGTGCCAGCAGCTCCCAGGGGACAGTGAACACCGGGGAGCTGTTTTTT. Supplemented by reference TRBV7-9 and TRBJ2-2, the full variable domain reads DTGVSQNPRHKITKRGQNVTFRCDPISEHNRLYWYRQTLGQGPEFLTYFQNEAQLEKSRLLSDRFSAERPKGSFSTLEIQRTEQGDSAMYLCASSSQGTVNTGELFFGEGSRLTVL.

The chain couples TRBV18 to TRBJ1-5; D remains unclear. The CDR3 has 17 residues. CDR1 is KGHSH and CDR2 is LQKENI in the germline V gene. Between the trimmed V and J ends, which lost 2 bases and 0 bases, there was a span of 14 bases. The CDR3 here is CASSPEAPAPSNQPQHF. The CDR3, as DNA: TGTGCCAGCTCACCAGAGGCTCCGGCCCCTAGCAATCAGCCCCAGCATTTT.

V usage is TRBV5-1 and J usage is TRBJ1-1; D ambiguous. The CDR3 runs 13 residues. The germline gives CDR1 SGHRS, CDR2 YFSETQ. The germline V and J ends were trimmed by 1 base and 1 base, with 5 bases remaining between them. The CDR3 region is CASSLNSNTEAFF. CDR3 sequence (DNA): TGCGCCAGCAGCTTGAACTCGAACACTGAAGCTTTCTTT.

V gene TRBV6-1 combines with J gene TRBJ2-7; TRBD2 is a possible D gene (5 bases). The V and J ends lost 7 bases and 5 bases respectively, with 18 bases between them. The CDR3 totals 14 residues. Germline V gene lookup returns CDR1 MNHNS and CDR2 SASEGT. The CDR3 coding sequence is TGTGCCAGCAAGCGAGAGAGGGCCGGCAACGAGCAGTACTTC. Amino acid sequence: CASKRERAGNEQYF.

The chain uses TRBV20-1 and TRBJ1-3, with 7 bases identical to TRBD1. The germline V gene encodes CDR1 DFQATT and CDR2 SNEGSKA (reference sequence). V lost 2 bases to trimming and J lost 2 bases; unmatched junction nucleotides: 3. The length of the CDR3 is 14 residues. CDR3 sequence: CSARPQGTGNTIYF. The CDR3 DNA reads TGCAGTGCTAGACCACAGGGGACTGGAAACACCATATATTTT.

This chain connects TRBV27 to TRBJ2-2; possible D gene TRBD2, 7 bases. CDR1 is MNHEY and CDR2 is SMNVEV in the germline V gene (reference sequence). V was pared by 3 bases and J by 4 bases, with 12 bases between. The CDR3 has 15 amino acids. CDR3: CASSLRGRGTGELFF. The CDR3 DNA is TGTGCCAGCAGTTTGAGGGGGAGGGGCACCGGGGAGCTGTTTTTT.

The chain joins TRBV20-1 to TRBJ2-5; D possibly matches TRBD1 or TRBD2 (6 bases each). Germline CDR1 and CDR2: DFQATT and SNEGSKA (reference sequence). Trimming removed 0 bases at V and 5 bases at J, with 10 bases between. The CDR3 covers 13 residues. Here the CDR3 reads CSAREGGRETQYF. Written as DNA, the CDR3 is TGCAGTGCTAGAGAGGGGGGCCGGGAGACCCAGTACTTC.

In this sample, this clonotype is medium-sized. The V and J genes are TRBV27 and TRBJ1-5; 7 bases agree with TRBD1. This CDR3 is 13 amino acids long. Germline V gene data show CDR1 as MNHEY and CDR2 as SMNVEV (reference sequence). J gave up 4 bases and V 6 bases, and 3 bases lay outside the gene matches. The CDR3 is CASRGQLNQPQHF. CDR3 in DNA: TGTGCCAGCAGGGGACAGCTAAATCAGCCCCAGCATTTT.

This clonotype was observed a few times. The chain joins TRBV10-3 to TRBJ1-3; D perhaps matches TRBD1 (5 bases). V was shortened by 2 bases and J by 0 bases, with 8 bases between the two germline ends. Germline lookup yields CDR1 ENHRY and CDR2 SYGVKD. CDR3 length equals 15 residues. For the CDR3, the DNA is TGTGCCATCAGTGAGCTCACAGGCTCTGGAAACACCATATATTTT. Its translation: CAISELTGSGNTIYF.

The chain recombines TRBV7-9 with TRBJ2-7, with TRBD1 matching over 8 bases. In germline, CDR1 is SEHNR, CDR2 FQNEAQ (reference sequence). The V and J ends lost 3 bases and 3 bases, in that order; junction bases with no gene match: 7. This CDR3 comprises 15 residues. CDR3 sequence reads: CASSFKGQGDYEQYF. As DNA, the CDR3 is TGTGCCAGCAGCTTCAAAGGACAGGGAGACTACGAGCAGTACTTC.

The rearrangement joins TRBV20-1 to TRBJ1-6; 8 nucleotides line up with TRBD1. Germline lookup yields CDR1 DFQATT and CDR2 SNEGSKA (reference sequence). This CDR3 region has 15 residues. J gave up 6 bases and V 0 bases, and 4 bases lay outside the gene matches. The DNA of the CDR3 is TGCAGTGCTAGAGACATACAGGGGGGTAATTCACCCCTCCACTTT. It yields the protein CSARDIQGGNSPLHF.

This clonotype was counted a few times. The chain carries TRBV7-8 and TRBJ1-1; possibly TRBD1 for D (6 bases). V was clipped by 1 base and J by 5 bases, with 8 bases between them. Germline CDR1 is SGHVS and CDR2 is FQNEAQ. There are 13 residues in the CDR3. CDR3 sequence reads: CASSLGGRTEAFF. The CDR3 region has the DNA TGTGCCAGCAGCTTAGGGGGGCGGACTGAAGCTTTCTTT.

The chain recombines TRBV6-1 with TRBJ2-5; tentative D call: TRBD1 (5 bases). This CDR3 comprises 14 residues. Per germline, CDR1 MNHNS and CDR2 SASEGT. Between the trimmed V and J ends, which lost 6 bases and 4 bases, there was a span of 15 bases. CDR3 coding DNA: TGTGCCAGCAGGAGATTACAGGTGATAGAGACCCAGTACTTC. This gives the protein CASRRLQVIETQYF.

The chain employs TRBV6-1 and TRBJ2-7, with 9 bases matching TRBD1. CDR1 is MNHNS, CDR2 SASEGT, per germline. The V and J ends lost 5 bases and 2 bases, in that order; junction bases with no gene match: 10. This CDR3 has 16 residues. The chain's CDR3 is CASSLGRGTGPYEQYF. CDR3 sequence (DNA): TGTGCCAGCAGTCTTGGAAGGGGGACAGGGCCCTACGAGCAGTACTTC.

This chain connects TRBV6-1 to TRBJ1-2, with D uncertain. V was clipped by 1 base and J by 8 bases, with 5 bases between them. CDR1 is MNHNS and CDR2 is SASEGT in the germline V gene. The CDR3 has 11 amino acids. As DNA, the CDR3 is TGTGCCAGCAGTGAAGAGTTCGGCTACACCTTC. It specifies CASSEEFGYTF.

The rearrangement joins TRBV6-9 to TRBJ2-3; D is unresolved. CDR1 and CDR2 from the germline V gene are MNHGY and SVAAGI. V gave up 0 bases and J gave up 6 bases, with 1 base separating them. This CDR3 is 11 amino acids long. The DNA of the CDR3 is TGTGCCAGCAGTTATTCGGATACGCAGTATTTT. Encoded protein: CASSYSDTQYF.

The chain is built from TRBV21-1 and TRBJ1-2. TRBV21-1 constitutes a pseudogene. The CDR3 extends over 15 amino acids. Here the CDR3 reads CASSKVTSTNYGYTF. The CDR3 DNA sequence: TGTGCCAGCAGCAAAGTTACCAGTACTAACTATGGCTACACCTTC.

The V and J genes are TRBV6-1 and TRBJ2-2, with D possibly being TRBD1 or TRBD2 (6 bases each). The CDR3 totals 11 residues. The germline V gene has CDR1 MNHNS and CDR2 SASEGT. The V end lost 7 bases, the J end lost 7 bases, and 7 bases lay between the germline ends. CDR3 amino acids: CASKGGGELFF. DNA for the CDR3: TGTGCCAGCAAGGGGGGCGGGGAGCTGTTTTTT.

The chain couples TRBV27 to TRBJ2-3, with 14 bases lining up with TRBD2. The V gene end was trimmed by 5 bases and the J gene end by 5 bases; junction bases not matched to a gene: 6. The CDR3 consists of 16 residues. The germline gives CDR1 MNHEY, CDR2 SMNVEV (reference sequence). This chain's CDR3 is CASSQRGLAGEDTQYF. The CDR3 DNA reads TGTGCCAGCAGTCAACGGGGACTAGCGGGAGAAGATACGCAGTATTTT.